This T cell receptor (beta chain) was retrieved from a study of blood T cell repertoires in COVID-19 (dated by TCRdb to 2020 to 2022). For the wider study: Collaborator samples came from the United States, Italy and Spain and covered acute and convalescent phases of COVID-19. The material from the prospective study consisted of cDNA or gDNA derived from T cells, B-cell-depleted T cells, or PBMCs. Deeply sampled blood TCRbeta repertoires from subjects exposed to, actively infected with, or recovered from COVID-19 were included in the dataset. The repertoires were made available in a free public database intended to serve as a resource for research on the immune response to SARS-CoV-2. The samples were drawn from two sources: the first 160 participants of the ongoing ImmuneRACE study, and 1,000 to 1,500 subjects contributed by 6 global collaborators. A de-identified subject ID, COVID-19 status, age in years and sex were almost always included in the sample metadata. Where available, HLA class I and class II types were taken from metadata supplied by the sample provider and were not determined by assay-based typing. Overall results and qualifications from the work: Clinical and demographic metadata were provided uncurated, with the amount varying by source and participant.

Collaborating institutions collected whole blood in K2EDTA tubes following their own protocols. Collaborator samples were shipped for TCRbeta analysis as frozen whole blood, isolated PBMCs, or DNA extracted from either sample type. Points on this clone: Its antigen is unknown. Base qualities are missing; no much larger clone stands one base away.

TCRbeta CDR3 regions were amplified from genomic DNA using the immunoSEQ Assay, a bias-controlled multiplex PCR. Per the source publication's procedure: The number of nucleated cells in each sample was estimated by amplification of reference gene primers within the assay. To quantify the absolute abundance of each unique TCRbeta CDR3 rearrangement, sequence reads were collapsed and filtered. Productive Simpson clonality was computed per sample as the square root of Simpson's diversity index over productive rearrangements. TCRdb re-hosts the immuneACCESS table, in-frame sequences only. Its copies lack some clones; in the studies checked, an unresolved V gene accounts for under half of them, and the cause for the rest is not known. The DNA gave D and trimming, while V, J and clone size come from that table. This sample gives around 55,000 clones in total; 90% of them show up just once. Together, the top ten hold about 6% of the sample.

The sequencing input was peripheral blood. This TCR derives from a man aged 35 to 55 with acute or convalescent COVID-19.

The sequence in DNA is TGTGCCAGCAGCGCTCGACAAAATTCACCCCTCCACTTT. This codes for CASSARQNSPLHF. The rearranged segments are TRBV9 and TRBJ1-6; the D gene cannot be named for sure. There are 13 amino acids in the CDR3, from cysteine to phenylalanine inclusive. The entry retains the CDR3 DNA only, 39 bases that are in frame from base 1. Sequences SGDLS (CDR1) and YYNGEE (CDR2) are obtained from the germline V gene. The V and J ends are trimmed by 3 bases and 7 bases, leaving 8 bases between them.